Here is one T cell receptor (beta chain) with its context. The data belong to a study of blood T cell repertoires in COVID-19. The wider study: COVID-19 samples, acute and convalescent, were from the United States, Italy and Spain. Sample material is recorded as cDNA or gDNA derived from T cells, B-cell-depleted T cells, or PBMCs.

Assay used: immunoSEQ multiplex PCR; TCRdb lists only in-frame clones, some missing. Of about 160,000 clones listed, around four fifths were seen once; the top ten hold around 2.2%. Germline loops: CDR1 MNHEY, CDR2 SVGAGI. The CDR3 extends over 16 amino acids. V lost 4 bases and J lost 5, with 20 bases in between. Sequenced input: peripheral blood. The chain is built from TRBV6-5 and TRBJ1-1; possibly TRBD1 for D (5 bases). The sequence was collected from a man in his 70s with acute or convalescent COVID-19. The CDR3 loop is CASSLSPGGTRTEAFF. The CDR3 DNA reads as TGTGCCAGCAGTTTGAGTCCGGGGGGGACGAGGACTGAAGCTTTCTTT.